One and the same sample provided the 26 T cell receptor beta chains below, sequenced in a study of shared clonotypes between healthy human individuals. Method: immunoSEQ multiplex PCR; TCRdb's copy keeps in-frame clones and lacks some. The repertoire includes about 2 million clones, roughly 94% of them detected once, and about 0.13% sits in the top ten. The specimen sequenced was naive CD4+ T cells sorted from blood. Noted subset: CD45RA+ positively selected. The receptors shown here come from a man between 18 and 35 years old in good health.

The chain recombines TRBV14 with TRBJ2-6; D not resolved. CDR1 is SGHDN and CDR2 is FVKESK in the germline V gene. Trimming stripped 3 bases from V and 4 bases from J, with 7 bases between. CDR3 length equals 14 residues. The CDR3 protein is CASSQPTGANVLTF. DNA for the CDR3: TGTGCCAGCAGCCAGCCCACCGGGGCCAACGTCCTGACTTTC.

This chain links TRBV4-3 with TRBJ2-2; D possibly corresponds to TRBD1 (5 bases). V shed 4 bases and J shed 4 bases, with 16 bases lying between them. The CDR3 has 16 residues. CDR1 is LGHNA and CDR2 is YSLEER in the germline V gene. CDR3 region: CASSRTRGRSTGELFF. The CDR3 nucleotides are TGCGCCAGCAGCCGCACAAGGGGTAGGAGCACCGGGGAGCTGTTTTTT.

The chain joins TRBV30 to TRBJ1-6, with D possibly being TRBD1 (5 bases). The CDR3 length is 14 residues. V gave up 1 base and J gave up 8 bases, with 12 bases separating them. CDR1 is GTSNPN, CDR2 SVGIG, per germline (reference sequence). The CDR3 here is CAWSGGGFDSPLHF. CDR3 coding DNA: TGTGCCTGGAGTGGGGGGGGGTTTGATTCACCCCTCCACTTT.

The rearrangement links TRBV25-1 to TRBJ2-1, with D perhaps matching TRBD2 (5 bases). Trimming took off 4 bases at V and 12 bases at J, with 10 bases between the two ends. Germline V gene sequence: CDR1 MGHDK, CDR2 SYGVNS. The CDR3 contains 11 residues. The CDR3 nucleotides are TGTGCCAGCAGTGGAGGGATTAGGCAGTTCTTC. Protein sequence: CASSGGIRQFF.

The chain links TRBV5-6 to TRBJ1-2; D might be TRBD1 (5 bases). V was cut by 0 bases and J by 8 bases, with 14 bases left in between. Germline CDR1 SGHDT, CDR2 YYEEEE. The CDR3 covers 14 residues. The CDR3 DNA is TGTGCCAGCAGCTTGGCCCGAGGGGTCGGAGGCTACACCTTC. This sequence encodes CASSLARGVGGYTF.

This chain joins TRBV18 and TRBJ2-7; D gene ambiguous. Germline V lookup: CDR1 KGHSH, CDR2 LQKENI. The CDR3 runs to 16 residues. With 2 bases removed from V and 2 bases from J, the gap between germline ends came to 16 bases. Here the CDR3 reads CASSPIESSSPYEQYF. CDR3 nucleotide sequence: TGTGCCAGCTCACCAATAGAGTCTAGTTCGCCCTACGAGCAGTACTTC.

This chain uses TRBV19 with TRBJ2-7; possible D gene TRBD2, 6 bases. This CDR3 has 15 amino acids. Germline V gene data show CDR1 as LNHDA and CDR2 as SQIVND (reference sequence). Trimming left V 1 base short and J 0 bases short, with 10 bases between. CDR3 region: CASSIVASASYEQYF. The CDR3 DNA reads TGTGCCAGTAGTATAGTGGCTAGCGCCTCCTACGAGCAGTACTTC.

The chain joins TRBV18 to TRBJ1-3; perhaps TRBD1 as D (5 bases). The V end lost 3 bases, the J end lost 8 bases, and 14 bases lay between the germline ends. The CDR3 length is 14 residues. Germline CDR1 KGHSH, CDR2 LQKENI. CDR3 sequence: CASSPGGGVDTIYF. CDR3 coding DNA: TGTGCCAGCTCACCCGGTGGAGGGGTTGACACCATATATTTT.

The CDR3 nucleotides read TGTGCCAGCAGAAGGTCCACCGGGGAGCTGTTTTTT. This encodes CASRRSTGELFF. The rearrangement joins TRBV28 to TRBJ2-2; D ambiguous. CDR3 length equals 12 residues. The germline V gene has CDR1 MDHEN and CDR2 SYDVKM. The germline V and J ends were trimmed by 6 bases and 4 bases, with 6 bases remaining between them.

The genes are TRBV6-5 and TRBJ2-7; 9 bases are shared with TRBD2. With 5 bases clipped from V and 1 base from J, the junction kept 3 bases outside the gene matches. Germline lookup yields CDR1 MNHEY and CDR2 SVGAGI. This CDR3 has 14 residues. This CDR3 reads CASSKTSGSYEQYF. Here the CDR3 DNA reads TGTGCCAGCAGTAAGACTAGCGGATCCTACGAGCAGTACTTC.

This chain connects TRBV5-1 to TRBJ2-1; the match to TRBD2 covers 8 bases. The germline V gene has CDR1 SGHRS and CDR2 YFSETQ. The trim removed 1 base at V and 7 bases at J, leaving 7 bases unmatched. The CDR3 is 15 amino acids. CDR3 coding DNA: TGCGCCAGCAGCTTGACGGGAGGGCAGGGGAATGAGCAGTTCTTC. Its protein product is CASSLTGGQGNEQFF.

The chain joins TRBV28 to TRBJ2-5; D not resolved. This CDR3 spans 14 amino acids. From germline, CDR1 is MDHEN and CDR2 SYDVKM. The ends were cut back, 4 bases at V and 0 bases at J, with 9 bases in the middle. CDR3 bases: TGTGCCAGCAGTTCCTCAGGTTACCAAGAGACCCAGTACTTC. Its protein product is CASSSSGYQETQYF.

This clone was recorded only once. This rearrangement joins TRBV5-1 to TRBJ2-6; weak D call: TRBD1 (6 bases). This CDR3 has 16 residues. Trimming stripped 0 bases from V and 2 bases from J, with 9 bases between. The V gene's germline CDR1 is SGHRS and CDR2 YFSETQ. The CDR3: CASSLEGHAGANVLTF. The CDR3 DNA follows: TGCGCCAGCAGCTTGGAGGGACATGCTGGGGCCAACGTCCTGACTTTC.

The chain links TRBV4-1 to TRBJ2-2; TRBD1 is a possible D gene (6 bases). Between the trimmed V and J ends, which lost 1 base and 0 bases, there was a span of 15 bases. Germline-derived CDR1 and CDR2 are MGHRA and YSYEKL. The CDR3 totals 18 residues. The CDR3 DNA is TGCGCCAGCAGCCAAGTAAGACAGGCGTACTCGAACACCGGGGAGCTGTTTTTT. This encodes CASSQVRQAYSNTGELFF.

The chain couples TRBV6-5 to TRBJ2-7; D unclear. Germline CDR1 is MNHEY and CDR2 is SVGAGI. V gave up 4 bases and J gave up 6 bases, with 16 bases separating them. The CDR3 length is 14 residues. The chain's CDR3 is CASSSPSGVTEQYF. The CDR3 DNA reads TGTGCCAGCAGTTCCCCTTCTGGAGTAACCGAGCAGTACTTC.

This clone showed up just once. This chain connects TRBV5-8 to TRBJ1-2; D not resolved. The CDR3 loop spans 16 amino acids. The V and J ends lost 1 base and 2 bases respectively, with 15 bases between them. Germline V gene sequence: CDR1 SGHTS, CDR2 YDEGEE. DNA for the CDR3: TGTGCCAGCAGCTTGTCCTTCAAGGAACCCAACTATGGCTACACCTTC. Amino acid sequence: CASSLSFKEPNYGYTF.

V and J are TRBV27 and TRBJ2-5; TRBD2 is a possible D gene (5 bases). This CDR3 comprises 13 residues. Per the germline V gene, CDR1 is MNHEY and CDR2 is SMNVEV (reference sequence). V was shortened by 6 bases and J by 3 bases, with 11 bases between the two germline ends. CDR3 protein: CASSPEGEETQYF. CDR3 DNA: TGTGCCAGCAGCCCCGAGGGCGAAGAGACCCAGTACTTC.

About this clone itself: Distinct nucleotide sequences in the sample also encode this CDR3. The J gene is TRBJ1-3, the V gene TRBV5-1, with a tentative D call TRBD1 (5 bases). The germline V gene encodes CDR1 SGHRS and CDR2 YFSETQ. This CDR3 is built from 15 residues. V lost 0 bases, J lost 0 bases, and 7 bases lay in between. The CDR3, as DNA: TGCGCCAGCAGCTTGGGAGGGACCTCTGGAAACACCATATATTTT. As protein: CASSLGGTSGNTIYF.

This clone was observed once. This chain uses TRBV27 with TRBJ2-3; the D gene could be TRBD1 or TRBD2 (6 bases each). Germline CDR1 MNHEY, CDR2 SMNVEV (reference sequence). V lost 3 bases to trimming and J lost 3 bases, with 13 bases between them. The CDR3 is 15 residues long. The CDR3 region is CASSFGGGPTDTQYF. CDR3 sequence (DNA): TGTGCCAGCAGTTTCGGAGGGGGGCCTACAGATACGCAGTATTTT.

J is TRBJ2-2 and V is TRBV5-4, with 7 bases matching TRBD2. The CDR3 contains 15 residues. Germline CDR1 SGHNT, CDR2 YYREEE (reference sequence). J gave up 4 bases and V 4 bases, and 7 bases lay outside the gene matches. In DNA form, the CDR3 reads TGTGCCAGCAGCCAATCGCGGGGGTCCACCGGGGAGCTGTTTTTT. Residues: CASSQSRGSTGELFF.

About this clone: This same CDR3 is encoded by further DNA sequences in the sample. J is TRBJ1-1 and V is TRBV6-5; 7 bases fit TRBD1. V lost 2 bases, J lost 2 bases, and 2 bases stayed unmatched. The germline V gene has CDR1 MNHEY and CDR2 SVGAGI. CDR3 length equals 14 residues. The DNA of the CDR3 is TGTGCCAGCAGTTACGGGACAGTAAACACTGAAGCTTTCTTT. Its translation is CASSYGTVNTEAFF.

This chain links TRBV6-5 with TRBJ2-3; D remains ambiguous. Germline CDR1 reads MNHEY; CDR2 reads SVGAGI. The CDR3 covers 11 residues. Trimming left V 5 bases short and J 10 bases short, with 10 bases between. The CDR3 sequence is CASSDLVAQYF. The DNA for the CDR3 is TGTGCCAGCAGTGACTTGGTCGCGCAGTATTTT.

The chain employs TRBV4-1 and TRBJ2-1; 11 bases are a match to TRBD1. CDR1 and CDR2 (germline): MGHRA, YSYEKL. The ends lost 4 bases at V and 5 bases at J; junction bases unmatched: 4. CDR3 length: 15 amino acids. DNA for the CDR3: TGCGCCAGCAGCCGTGGACAGGGGGCAAACAATGAGCAGTTCTTC. It yields the protein CASSRGQGANNEQFF.

The genes are TRBV30 and TRBJ2-3; 9 nucleotides line up with TRBD1. Germline values: CDR1 GTSNPN, CDR2 SVGIG (reference sequence). The CDR3 is made up of 12 amino acids. The CDR3 sequence is CGLRTGVDTQYF. The CDR3 DNA follows: TGTGGATTACGGACAGGGGTGGATACGCAGTATTTT.

V and J are TRBV5-4 and TRBJ2-7; D gene uncertain. Trimming removed 0 bases from V and 5 bases from J, with 9 bases in between. Germline V gene sequence: CDR1 SGHNT, CDR2 YYREEE (reference sequence). The CDR3 contains 13 residues. CDR3 amino acids: CASSLVGYNEQYF. The CDR3 region has the DNA TGTGCCAGCAGCTTGGTAGGGTACAACGAGCAGTACTTC.

The CDR3 region has the DNA TGTGCCAGCAGCCCAATTACTCCAGACAGTGAAGCTTTCTTT. Residues: CASSPITPDSEAFF. The chain joins TRBV7-3 to TRBJ1-1; tentative D call: TRBD1 (5 bases). V was trimmed by 5 bases and J by 7 bases, leaving 17 bases between them. In germline, CDR1 is SGHTA, CDR2 FQGTGA. The CDR3 runs to 14 residues.